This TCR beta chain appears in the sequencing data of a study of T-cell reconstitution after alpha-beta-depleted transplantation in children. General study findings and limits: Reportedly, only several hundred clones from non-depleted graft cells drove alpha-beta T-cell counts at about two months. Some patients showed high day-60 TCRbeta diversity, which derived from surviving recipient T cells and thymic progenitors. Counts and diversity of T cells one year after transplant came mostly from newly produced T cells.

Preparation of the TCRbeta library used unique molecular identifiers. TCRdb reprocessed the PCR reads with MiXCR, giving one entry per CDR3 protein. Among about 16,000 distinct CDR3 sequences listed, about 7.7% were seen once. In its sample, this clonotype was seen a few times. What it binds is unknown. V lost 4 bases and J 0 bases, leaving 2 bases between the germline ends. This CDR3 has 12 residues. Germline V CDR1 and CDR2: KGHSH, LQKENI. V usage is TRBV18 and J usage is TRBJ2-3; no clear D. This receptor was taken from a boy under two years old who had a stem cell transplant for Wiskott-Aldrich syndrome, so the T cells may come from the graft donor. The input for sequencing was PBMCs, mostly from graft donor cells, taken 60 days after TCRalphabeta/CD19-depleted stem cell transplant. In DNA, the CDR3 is TGTGCCAGCTCACTAAGCACAGATACGCAGTATTTT. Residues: CASSLSTDTQYF.